The clone carrying this T cell receptor (beta chain) was detected once. The CDR3 spans 14 residues. Germline CDR1 is MGHRA and CDR2 is YSYEKL. Trimming stripped 2 bases from V and 2 bases from J, with 10 bases between. This sample was taken from a study of cytomegalovirus exposure and HLA in healthy donors. Primers for the PCR totalled 60 Vbeta and 13 Jbeta. Method: immunoSEQ multiplex PCR; TCRdb's copy keeps in-frame clones and lacks some. The sample holds hundreds of thousands of clones, around 84% seen once. The sequenced sample was PBMCs. This chain joins TRBV4-1 and TRBJ2-7; D perhaps matches TRBD2 (7 bases). The receptor was derived from a girl aged 2 to 10 in good health and CMV-seronegative. The CDR3 here is CASSQLGGPYEQYF. CDR3 nucleotide sequence: TGCGCCAGCAGCCAACTCGGGGGGCCCTACGAGCAGTACTTC.